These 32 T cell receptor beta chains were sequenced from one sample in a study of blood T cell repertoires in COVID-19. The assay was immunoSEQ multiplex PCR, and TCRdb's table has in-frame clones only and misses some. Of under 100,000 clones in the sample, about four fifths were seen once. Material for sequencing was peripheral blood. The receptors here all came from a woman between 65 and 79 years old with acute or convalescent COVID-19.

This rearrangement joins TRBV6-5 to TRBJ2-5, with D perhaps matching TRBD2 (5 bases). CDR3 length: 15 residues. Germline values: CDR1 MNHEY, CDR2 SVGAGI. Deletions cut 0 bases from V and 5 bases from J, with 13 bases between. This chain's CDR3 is CASSYSRTGMETQYF. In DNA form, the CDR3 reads TGTGCCAGCAGTTACTCGCGTACGGGGATGGAGACCCAGTACTTC.

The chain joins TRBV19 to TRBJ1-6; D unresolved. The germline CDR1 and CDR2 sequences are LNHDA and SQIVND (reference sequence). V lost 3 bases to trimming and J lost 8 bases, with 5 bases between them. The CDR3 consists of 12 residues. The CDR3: CASSIFDSPLHF. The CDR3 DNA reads TGTGCCAGTAGTATCTTTGATTCACCCCTCCACTTT.

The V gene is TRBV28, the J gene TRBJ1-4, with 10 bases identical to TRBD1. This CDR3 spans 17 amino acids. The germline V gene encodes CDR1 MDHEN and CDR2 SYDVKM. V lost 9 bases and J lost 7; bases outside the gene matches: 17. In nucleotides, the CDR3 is TGTGCCAGTCTTAATCTCCGTGACGGGACAGGGGCTGAAAAACTGTTTTTT. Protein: CASLNLRDGTGAEKLFF.

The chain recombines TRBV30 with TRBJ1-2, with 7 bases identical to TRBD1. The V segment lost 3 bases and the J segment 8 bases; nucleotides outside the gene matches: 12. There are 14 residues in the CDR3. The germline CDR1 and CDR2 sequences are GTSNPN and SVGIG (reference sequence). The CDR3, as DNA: TGTGCCTGGAGGTTTCGTGAGGGGGCGCGAGGCTACACCTTC. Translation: CAWRFREGARGYTF.

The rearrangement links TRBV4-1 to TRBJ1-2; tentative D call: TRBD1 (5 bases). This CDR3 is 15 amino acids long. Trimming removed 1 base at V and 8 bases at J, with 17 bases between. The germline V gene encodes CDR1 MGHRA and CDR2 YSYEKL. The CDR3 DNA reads TGCGCCAGCAGCCAAGTCAGGGATAACTATGGCGGCTACACCTTC. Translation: CASSQVRDNYGGYTF.

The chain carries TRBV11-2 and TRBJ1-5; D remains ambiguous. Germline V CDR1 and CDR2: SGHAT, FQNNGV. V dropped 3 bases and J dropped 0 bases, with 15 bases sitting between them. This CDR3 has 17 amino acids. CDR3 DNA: TGTGCCAGCAGCTTTAGTGGGTCCGGGTCTAGCAATCAGCCCCAGCATTTT. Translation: CASSFSGSGSSNQPQHF.

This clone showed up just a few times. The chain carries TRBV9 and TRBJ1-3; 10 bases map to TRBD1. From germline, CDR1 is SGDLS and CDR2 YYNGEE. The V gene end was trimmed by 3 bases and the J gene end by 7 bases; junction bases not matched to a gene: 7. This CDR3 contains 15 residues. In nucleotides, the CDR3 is TGTGCCAGCAGCGCCTCGACAGGGGGCGGGAACACCATATATTTT. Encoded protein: CASSASTGGGNTIYF.

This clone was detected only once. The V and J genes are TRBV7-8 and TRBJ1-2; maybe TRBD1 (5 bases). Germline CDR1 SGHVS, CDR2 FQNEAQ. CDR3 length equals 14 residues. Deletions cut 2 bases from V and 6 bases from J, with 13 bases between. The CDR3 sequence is CASSLWGLGDGYTF. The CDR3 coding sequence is TGTGCCAGCAGCTTATGGGGCTTAGGCGATGGCTACACCTTC.

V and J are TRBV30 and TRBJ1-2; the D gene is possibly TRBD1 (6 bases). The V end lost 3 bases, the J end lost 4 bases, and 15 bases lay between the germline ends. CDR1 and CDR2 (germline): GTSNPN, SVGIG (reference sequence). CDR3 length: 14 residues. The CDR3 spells CAWRGQGRLYGYTF. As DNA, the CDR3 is TGTGCCTGGAGAGGGCAGGGGCGTCTCTATGGCTACACCTTC.

CDR3 amino acids: CASSQLGGDTGELFF. The CDR3 DNA is TGTGCCAGCAGCCAATTGGGGGGGGACACCGGGGAGCTGTTTTTT. The V call is TRBV14, the J call TRBJ2-2, with 7 bases matching TRBD2. This CDR3 spans 15 amino acids. V shed 2 bases, J shed 3 bases, and the junction held 3 bases outside the gene matches. The germline CDR1 and CDR2 sequences are SGHDN and FVKESK.

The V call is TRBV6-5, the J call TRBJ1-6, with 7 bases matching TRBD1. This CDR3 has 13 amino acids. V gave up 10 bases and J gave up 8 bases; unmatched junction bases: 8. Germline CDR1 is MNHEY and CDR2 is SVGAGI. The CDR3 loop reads CAIQTGRYSPLHF. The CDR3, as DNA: TGTGCCATCCAGACAGGGCGGTATTCACCCCTCCACTTT.

The CDR3 coding sequence is TGTGCCAGCACTCTCGGACAGGACGTCCAATCCTATGGCTACACCTTC. Amino acids: CASTLGQDVQSYGYTF. The chain is built from TRBV3-1 (or the pseudogene TRBV3-2) and TRBJ1-2; 7 bases line up with TRBD1. The CDR3 loop spans 16 amino acids. Germline lookup yields CDR1 LGHDT and CDR2 YNNKEL (reference sequence). V trimming: 7 bases; J trimming: 4 bases; junction bases outside the gene matches: 15.

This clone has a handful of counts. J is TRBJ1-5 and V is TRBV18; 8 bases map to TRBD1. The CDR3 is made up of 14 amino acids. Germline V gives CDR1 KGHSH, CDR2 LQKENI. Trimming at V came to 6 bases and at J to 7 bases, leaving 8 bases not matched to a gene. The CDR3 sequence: CASSRTGKEQPQHF. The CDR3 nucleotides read TGTGCCAGCTCGCGGACAGGGAAGGAACAGCCCCAGCATTTT.

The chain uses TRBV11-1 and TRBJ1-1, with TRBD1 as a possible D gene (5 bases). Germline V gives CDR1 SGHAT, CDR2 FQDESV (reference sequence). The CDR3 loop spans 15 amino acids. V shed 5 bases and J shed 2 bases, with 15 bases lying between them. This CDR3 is CASSPDGQINTEAFF. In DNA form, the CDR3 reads TGTGCCAGCAGCCCCGACGGACAAATCAACACTGAAGCTTTCTTT.

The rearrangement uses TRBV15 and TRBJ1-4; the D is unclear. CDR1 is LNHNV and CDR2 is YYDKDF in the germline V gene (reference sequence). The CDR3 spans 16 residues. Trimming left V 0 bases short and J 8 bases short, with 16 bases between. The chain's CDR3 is CATSRDLAGLGEKLFF. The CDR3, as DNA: TGTGCCACCAGCAGAGATCTGGCGGGTCTGGGAGAAAAACTGTTTTTT.

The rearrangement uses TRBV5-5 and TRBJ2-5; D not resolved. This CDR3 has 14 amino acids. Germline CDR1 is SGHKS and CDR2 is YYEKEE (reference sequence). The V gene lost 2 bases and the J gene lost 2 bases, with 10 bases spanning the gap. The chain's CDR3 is CASSLGEPQETQYF. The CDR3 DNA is TGTGCCAGCAGCTTAGGAGAGCCTCAAGAGACCCAGTACTTC.

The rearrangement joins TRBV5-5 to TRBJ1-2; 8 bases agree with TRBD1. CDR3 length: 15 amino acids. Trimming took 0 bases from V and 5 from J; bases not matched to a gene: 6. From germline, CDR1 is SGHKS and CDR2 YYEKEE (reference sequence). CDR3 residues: CASSLAPGGTYGYTF. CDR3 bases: TGTGCCAGCAGCTTGGCCCCAGGGGGCACATATGGCTACACCTTC.

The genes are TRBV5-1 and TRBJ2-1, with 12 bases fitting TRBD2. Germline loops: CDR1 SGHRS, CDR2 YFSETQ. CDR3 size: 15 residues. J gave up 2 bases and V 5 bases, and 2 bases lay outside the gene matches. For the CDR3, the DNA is TGCGCCAGCAGGGCTAGCGGGGGGGCCTACAATGAGCAGTTCTTC. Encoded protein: CASRASGGAYNEQFF.

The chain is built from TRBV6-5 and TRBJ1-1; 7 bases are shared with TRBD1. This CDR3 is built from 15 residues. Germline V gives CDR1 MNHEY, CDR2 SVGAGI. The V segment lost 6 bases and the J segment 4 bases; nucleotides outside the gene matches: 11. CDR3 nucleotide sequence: TGTGCCAGCAGCCGAGGGACAGTTGCAGGCACTGAAGCTTTCTTT. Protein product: CASSRGTVAGTEAFF.

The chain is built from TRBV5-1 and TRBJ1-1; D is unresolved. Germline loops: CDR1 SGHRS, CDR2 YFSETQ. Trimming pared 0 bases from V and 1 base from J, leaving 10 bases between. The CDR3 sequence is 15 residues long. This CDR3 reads CASSLVTPGNTEAFF. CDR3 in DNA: TGCGCCAGCAGCTTGGTTACGCCCGGGAACACTGAAGCTTTCTTT.

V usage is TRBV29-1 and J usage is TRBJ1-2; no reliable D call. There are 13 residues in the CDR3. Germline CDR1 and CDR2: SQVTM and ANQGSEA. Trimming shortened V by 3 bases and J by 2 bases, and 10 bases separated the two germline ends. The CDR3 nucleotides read TGCAGCGTTGACTCGGTCCGAAACTATGGCTACACCTTC. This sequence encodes CSVDSVRNYGYTF.

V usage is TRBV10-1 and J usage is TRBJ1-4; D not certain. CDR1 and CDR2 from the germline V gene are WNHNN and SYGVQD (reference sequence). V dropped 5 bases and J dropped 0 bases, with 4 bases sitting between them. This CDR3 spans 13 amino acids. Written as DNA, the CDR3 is TGCGCCAGCAGTCCCACAACTAATGAAAAACTGTTTTTT. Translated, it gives CASSPTTNEKLFF.

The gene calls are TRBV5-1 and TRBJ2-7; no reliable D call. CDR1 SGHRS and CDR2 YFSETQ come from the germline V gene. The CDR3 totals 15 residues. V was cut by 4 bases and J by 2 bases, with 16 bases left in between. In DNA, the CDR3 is TGCGCCAGCAGCGAGGTTTACCGTTTAACCTACGAGCAGTACTTC. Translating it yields CASSEVYRLTYEQYF.

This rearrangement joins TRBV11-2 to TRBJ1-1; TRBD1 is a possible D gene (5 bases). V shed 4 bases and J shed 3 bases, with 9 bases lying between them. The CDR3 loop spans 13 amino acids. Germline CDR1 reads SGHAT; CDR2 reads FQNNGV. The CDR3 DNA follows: TGTGCCAGCAGCTGGGGACTTGACACTGAAGCTTTCTTT. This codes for CASSWGLDTEAFF.

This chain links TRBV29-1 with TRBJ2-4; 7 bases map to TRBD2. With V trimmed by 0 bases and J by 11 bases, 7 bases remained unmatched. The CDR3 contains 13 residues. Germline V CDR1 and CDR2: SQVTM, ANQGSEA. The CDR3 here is CSVEEGSAGLQYF. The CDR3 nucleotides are TGCAGCGTTGAAGAAGGGTCAGCGGGGCTTCAGTACTTC.

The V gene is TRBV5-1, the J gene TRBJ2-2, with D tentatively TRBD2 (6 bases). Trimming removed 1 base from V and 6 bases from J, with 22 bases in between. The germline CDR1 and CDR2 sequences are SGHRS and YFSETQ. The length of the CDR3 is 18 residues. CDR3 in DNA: TGCGCCAGCAGCTTGCCTTCGGGGGACTCATCCCCGGCCGGGGAGCTGTTTTTT. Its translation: CASSLPSGDSSPAGELFF.

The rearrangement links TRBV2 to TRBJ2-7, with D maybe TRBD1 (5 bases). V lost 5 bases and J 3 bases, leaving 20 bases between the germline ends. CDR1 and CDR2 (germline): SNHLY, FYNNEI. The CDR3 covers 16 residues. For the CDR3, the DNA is TGTGCCAGCAGTCAGGGTCTCCCCGCGTCAGGCTACGAGCAGTACTTC. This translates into CASSQGLPASGYEQYF.

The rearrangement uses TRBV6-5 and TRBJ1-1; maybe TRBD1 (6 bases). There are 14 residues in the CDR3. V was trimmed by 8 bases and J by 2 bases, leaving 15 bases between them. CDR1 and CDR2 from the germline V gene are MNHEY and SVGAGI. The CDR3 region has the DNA TGTGCCAGCTTCCGGGACACAGACAACACTGAAGCTTTCTTT. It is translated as CASFRDTDNTEAFF.

The CDR3 loop is CASRRGRDTEAFF. As DNA, the CDR3 is TGTGCCAGCCGGAGGGGTCGGGACACTGAAGCTTTCTTT. The rearrangement uses TRBV28 and TRBJ1-1; a possible D gene is TRBD1 (5 bases). Germline values: CDR1 MDHEN, CDR2 SYDVKM. This CDR3 is 13 amino acids long. The V gene lost 8 bases and the J gene lost 3 bases, with 13 bases spanning the gap. Filled out from reference TRBV28 and TRBJ1-1, the complete variable domain reads DVKVTQSSRYLVKRTGEKVFLECVQDMDHENMFWYRQDPGLGLRLIYFSYDVKMKEKGDIPEGYSVSREKKERFSLILESASTNQTSMYLCASRRGRDTEAFFGQGTRLTVV.

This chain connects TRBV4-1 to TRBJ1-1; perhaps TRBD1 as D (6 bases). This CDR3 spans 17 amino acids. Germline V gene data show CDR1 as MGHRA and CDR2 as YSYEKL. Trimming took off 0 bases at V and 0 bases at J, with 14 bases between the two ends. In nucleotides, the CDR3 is TGCGCCAGCAGCCAAGATGGCTTGGGACACCTGAACACTGAAGCTTTCTTT. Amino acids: CASSQDGLGHLNTEAFF.

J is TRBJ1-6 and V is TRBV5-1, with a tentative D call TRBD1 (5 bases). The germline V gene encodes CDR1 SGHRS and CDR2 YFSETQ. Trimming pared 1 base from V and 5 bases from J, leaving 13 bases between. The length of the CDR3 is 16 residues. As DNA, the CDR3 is TGCGCCAGCAGCTTGTGGCCAGGAGGGGATAATTCACCCCTCCACTTT. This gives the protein CASSLWPGGDNSPLHF.

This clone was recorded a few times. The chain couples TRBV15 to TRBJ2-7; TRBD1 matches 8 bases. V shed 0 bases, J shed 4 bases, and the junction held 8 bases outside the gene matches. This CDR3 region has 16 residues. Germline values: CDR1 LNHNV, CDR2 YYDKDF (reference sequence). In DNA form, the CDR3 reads TGTGCCACCAGCAGAGACACGGGACAGGACTTTTACGAGCAGTACTTC. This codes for CATSRDTGQDFYEQYF.